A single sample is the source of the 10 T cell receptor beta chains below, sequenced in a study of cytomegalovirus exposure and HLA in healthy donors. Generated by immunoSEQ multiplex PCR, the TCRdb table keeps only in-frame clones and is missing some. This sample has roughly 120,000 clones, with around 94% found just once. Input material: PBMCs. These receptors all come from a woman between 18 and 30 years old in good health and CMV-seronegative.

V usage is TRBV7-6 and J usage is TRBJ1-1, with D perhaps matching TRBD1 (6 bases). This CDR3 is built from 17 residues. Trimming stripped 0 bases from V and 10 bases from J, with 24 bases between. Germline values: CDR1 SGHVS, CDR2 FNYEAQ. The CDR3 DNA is TGTGCCAGCAGCTTAGCAGGGGGTGCCCCGGGATCTGGGGTAGCTTTCTTT. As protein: CASSLAGGAPGSGVAFF.

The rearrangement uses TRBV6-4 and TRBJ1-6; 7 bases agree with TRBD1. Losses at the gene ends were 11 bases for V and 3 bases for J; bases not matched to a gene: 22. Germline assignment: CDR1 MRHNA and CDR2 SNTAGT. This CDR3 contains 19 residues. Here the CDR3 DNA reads TGTGCCGGGGAACAGGGGACGGAACTACCAGAGGTCTATAATTCACCCCTCCACTTT. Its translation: CAGEQGTELPEVYNSPLHF.

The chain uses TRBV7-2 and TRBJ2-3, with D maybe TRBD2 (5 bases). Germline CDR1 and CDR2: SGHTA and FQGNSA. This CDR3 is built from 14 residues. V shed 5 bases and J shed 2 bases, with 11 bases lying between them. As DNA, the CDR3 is TGTGCCAGCAGCACCAGCGGAGCCACAGATACGCAGTATTTT. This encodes CASSTSGATDTQYF.

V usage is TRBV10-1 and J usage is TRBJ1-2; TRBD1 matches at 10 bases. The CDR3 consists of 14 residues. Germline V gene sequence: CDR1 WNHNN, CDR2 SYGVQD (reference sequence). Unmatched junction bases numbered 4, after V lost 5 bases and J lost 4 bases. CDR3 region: CASSPGQGTYGYTF. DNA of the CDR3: TGCGCCAGCAGTCCGGGACAGGGGACCTATGGCTACACCTTC.

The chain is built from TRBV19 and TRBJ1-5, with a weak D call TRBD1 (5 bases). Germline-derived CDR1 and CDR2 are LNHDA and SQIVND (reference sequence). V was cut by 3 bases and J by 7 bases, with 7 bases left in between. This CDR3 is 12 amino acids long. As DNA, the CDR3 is TGTGCCAGTAGTATTTGGGGCCAGCCCCAGCATTTT. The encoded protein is CASSIWGQPQHF.

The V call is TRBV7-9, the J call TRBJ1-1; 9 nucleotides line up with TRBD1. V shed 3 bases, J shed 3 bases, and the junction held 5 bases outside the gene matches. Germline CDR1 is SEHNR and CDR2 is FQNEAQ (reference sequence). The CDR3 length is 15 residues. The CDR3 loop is CASSFYTGGYTEAFF. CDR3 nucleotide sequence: TGTGCCAGCAGCTTTTATACAGGGGGCTACACTGAAGCTTTCTTT.

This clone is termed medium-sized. The CDR3 reads CASSIGDGTGYTEAFF. Written as DNA, the CDR3 is TGTGCCAGTAGTATAGGGGACGGGACAGGGTACACTGAAGCTTTCTTT. The chain joins TRBV19 to TRBJ1-1, with 9 bases fitting TRBD1. Germline V lookup: CDR1 LNHDA, CDR2 SQIVND (reference sequence). This CDR3 is built from 16 residues. V shed 1 base, J shed 3 bases, and the junction held 6 bases outside the gene matches.

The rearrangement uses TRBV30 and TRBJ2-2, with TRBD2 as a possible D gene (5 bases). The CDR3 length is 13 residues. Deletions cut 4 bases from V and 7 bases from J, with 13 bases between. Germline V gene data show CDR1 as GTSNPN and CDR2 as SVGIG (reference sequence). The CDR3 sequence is CAWMQDWIGELFF. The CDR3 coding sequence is TGTGCCTGGATGCAGGACTGGATCGGGGAGCTGTTTTTT.

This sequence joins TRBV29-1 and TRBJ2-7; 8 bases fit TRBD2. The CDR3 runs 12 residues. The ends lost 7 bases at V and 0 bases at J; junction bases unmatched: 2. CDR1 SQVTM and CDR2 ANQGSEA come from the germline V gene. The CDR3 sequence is CSGLAPSYEQYF. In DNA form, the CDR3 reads TGCAGCGGACTAGCGCCCTCCTACGAGCAGTACTTC.

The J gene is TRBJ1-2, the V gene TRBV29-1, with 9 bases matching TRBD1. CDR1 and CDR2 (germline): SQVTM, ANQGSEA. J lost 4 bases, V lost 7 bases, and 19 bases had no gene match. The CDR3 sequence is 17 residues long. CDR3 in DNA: TGCAGCGCTCGTGGTTTCCCCGACGAGACAGGGGGCTATGGCTACACCTTC. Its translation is CSARGFPDETGGYGYTF.